Listed here are 6 T cell receptor beta chains from one sample, sequenced in a study of T-cell memory formation after mild COVID-19. TCRdb reprocessed the 5' RACE reads with MiXCR, giving one entry per CDR3 protein. The sample has 250,000 to 300,000 distinct CDR3 sequences; roughly 16% are singletons. Source material: PBMCs or a T cell subset sorted from them (not recorded which). The receptors derive from a man in his late teens or twenties who had mild COVID-19 (a few samples of this study predate the infection). Cell type and time point are not known.

The chain employs TRBV6-2 or TRBV6-3 and TRBJ2-2, with TRBD2 identical over 8 bases. Germline CDR1 and CDR2: MNHEY and SVGEGT. This CDR3 contains 15 residues. V gave up 5 bases and J gave up 6 bases; unmatched junction bases: 8. CDR3 nucleotides: TGTGCCAGCAGTACCCCGGGACTAGTCCCCGGGGAGCTGTTTTTT. Residues: CASSTPGLVPGELFF.

V usage is TRBV29-1 and J usage is TRBJ2-7; D is ambiguous. The CDR3 covers 12 residues. CDR1 SQVTM and CDR2 ANQGSEA come from the germline V gene. Trimming removed 7 bases from V and 0 bases from J, with 10 bases in between. CDR3 coding DNA: TGCAGCGCTTTAGCCTCCTCCTACGAGCAGTACTTC. Residues: CSALASSYEQYF.

A few counts support this clonotype. The V and J genes are TRBV18 and TRBJ2-5; D gene ambiguous. Germline V gene data show CDR1 as KGHSH and CDR2 as LQKENI. There are 14 residues in the CDR3. V lost 2 bases and J lost 2, with 9 bases in between. This chain's CDR3 is CASSPRRAQETQYF. The CDR3 bases are TGTGCCAGCTCACCAAGACGAGCTCAAGAGACCCAGTACTTC.

This clonotype was recorded a few times. V gene TRBV29-1 combines with J gene TRBJ2-1, with D perhaps matching TRBD1 (6 bases). CDR3 length: 14 amino acids. The V gene's germline CDR1 is SQVTM and CDR2 ANQGSEA. V dropped 5 bases and J dropped 0 bases, with 11 bases sitting between them. The CDR3 loop reads CSVNRVSSYNEQFF. The CDR3 bases are TGCAGCGTTAACAGGGTAAGCTCCTACAATGAGCAGTTCTTC.

This chain connects TRBV5-8 to TRBJ2-7; weak D call: TRBD1 (6 bases). The CDR3 has 15 residues. V lost 3 bases, J lost 0 bases, and 13 bases lay in between. Germline CDR1 and CDR2: SGHTS and YDEGEE. CDR3 nucleotides: TGTGCCAGCAGCTCGTCGGACAGCTTCTCCTACGAGCAGTACTTC. This translates into CASSSSDSFSYEQYF.

The chain couples TRBV7-2 to TRBJ2-3; the D is unclear. V was clipped by 5 bases and J by 3 bases, with 18 bases between them. Germline lookup yields CDR1 SGHTA and CDR2 FQGNSA. The CDR3 has 16 amino acids. The CDR3: CASSPPHAARTDTQYF. As DNA, the CDR3 is TGTGCCAGCAGCCCCCCGCACGCGGCGAGAACAGATACGCAGTATTTT.